Following are 19 T cell receptor beta chains from one sample sequenced in a study of CD8 T cells in Susac syndrome. Random hexamers were used to reverse transcribe about 0.5 to 1 ug of RNA. TCRdb reanalysed the immunoSEQ multiplex PCR reads using MiXCR and keeps one entry per CDR3 protein. The data hold 100,000 to 150,000 distinct CDR3 sequences, with nearly 95% observed a single time. Sequenced input: CD4+ T cells from PBMCs. These TCRs come from a human donor in good health.

V gene TRBV19 combines with J gene TRBJ1-5; D is unclear. Germline assignment: CDR1 LNHDA and CDR2 SQIVND (reference sequence). The length of the CDR3 is 17 residues. Trimming cost V 6 bases and J 0 bases, with 18 bases left between them. The DNA of the CDR3 is TGTGCCAGTAGAGCAGACGATCTACTTTATAGCAATCAGCCCCAGCATTTT. It codes for CASRADDLLYSNQPQHF.

This clonotype was seen more than once but under ten times. Sequence at one end of the junction differs from germline and may be a read error. The chain joins TRBV5-1 to TRBJ2-7; TRBD1 matches 8 bases. This CDR3 region has 13 residues. Germline V gene sequence: CDR1 SGHRS, CDR2 YFSETQ. For the CDR3, the DNA is TGTGCCAGCAGCTTAGGGACAGGCTACGAGCAGTACTTC. The encoded protein is CASSLGTGYEQYF.

The chain employs TRBV4-1 and TRBJ2-1; a possible D gene is TRBD2 (5 bases). CDR1 and CDR2 (germline): MGHRA, YSYEKL. This CDR3 spans 14 amino acids. Between the trimmed V and J ends, which lost 0 bases and 7 bases, there was a span of 10 bases. The CDR3 DNA reads TGCGCCAGCAGCCAAGATACACTAGTTAATGAGCAGTTCTTC. Protein: CASSQDTLVNEQFF.

J is TRBJ2-7 and V is TRBV3-1; D unclear. The CDR3 runs 12 residues. Per the germline V gene, CDR1 is LGHDT and CDR2 is YNNKEL (reference sequence). The V and J ends lost 0 bases and 9 bases respectively, with 9 bases between them. The CDR3 sequence is CASSQEERRQYF. CDR3 nucleotide sequence: TGTGCCAGCAGCCAAGAGGAAAGAAGGCAGTACTTC.

The CDR3 protein is CASSRSAHRQYF. The CDR3 region has the DNA TGTGCCAGCAGCCGCTCAGCGCATAGGCAGTACTTC. This rearrangement joins TRBV3-1 to TRBJ2-7; D unclear. V shed 4 bases and J shed 9 bases, with 13 bases lying between them. This CDR3 has 12 residues. CDR1 and CDR2 from the germline V gene are LGHDT and YNNKEL (reference sequence).

The J gene is TRBJ2-1, the V gene TRBV28, with D unresolved. The germline gives CDR1 MDHEN, CDR2 SYDVKM. V dropped 4 bases and J dropped 6 bases, with 13 bases sitting between them. The CDR3 runs 14 residues. The CDR3 loop reads CASSSPATANEQFF. In DNA, the CDR3 is TGTGCCAGCAGTTCCCCTGCTACGGCCAATGAGCAGTTCTTC. The full variable domain, with the rest looked up from reference TRBV28 and TRBJ2-1, is DVKVTQSSRYLVKRTGEKVFLECVQDMDHENMFWYRQDPGLGLRLIYFSYDVKMKEKGDIPEGYSVSREKKERFSLILESASTNQTSMYLCASSSPATANEQFFGPGTRLTVL.

The V and J genes are TRBV5-1 and TRBJ2-3; D remains ambiguous. The V gene lost 4 bases and the J gene lost 6 bases, with 12 bases spanning the gap. There are 13 residues in the CDR3. From germline, CDR1 is SGHRS and CDR2 YFSETQ. As DNA, the CDR3 is TGCGCCAGCAGCCGGGTCGCAGTGGATACGCAGTATTTT. Its protein product is CASSRVAVDTQYF.

The V and J genes are TRBV7-9 and TRBJ2-7; 10 positions match TRBD2. Germline values: CDR1 SEHNR, CDR2 FQNEAQ (reference sequence). The CDR3 length is 15 residues. Losses at the gene ends were 4 bases for V and 1 base for J; bases not matched to a gene: 4. The CDR3 DNA follows: TGTGCCAGCAGCTCGACTAGCGGGCCTTCCTACGAGCAGTACTTC. It encodes CASSSTSGPSYEQYF.

V is TRBV29-1 and J is TRBJ1-1; 7 nucleotides match TRBD1. This CDR3 has 10 amino acids. Germline CDR1 is SQVTM and CDR2 is ANQGSEA. Germline trimming cut 5 bases from V and 10 bases from J; bases unmatched to any gene: 4. The CDR3 here is CSVQEGAAFF. The DNA of the CDR3 is TGCAGCGTTCAGGAGGGGGCAGCTTTCTTT. Using reference TRBV29-1 and TRBJ1-1 for the parts outside the CDR3, the full variable domain is SAVISQKPSRDICQRGTSLTIQCQVDSQVTMMFWYRQQPGQSLTLIATANQGSEATYESGFVIDKFPISRPNLTFSTLTVSNMSPEDSSIYLCSVQEGAAFFGQGTRLTVV.

The chain has TRBV29-1 and TRBJ2-7; TRBD1 might be the D (5 bases). This CDR3 region has 13 residues. The germline V and J ends were trimmed by 3 bases and 6 bases, with 15 bases remaining between them. Per the germline V gene, CDR1 is SQVTM and CDR2 is ANQGSEA. Written as DNA, the CDR3 is TGCAGCGTTGATGGGGCCGGTCATGCCGAGCAGTACTTC. Amino acids: CSVDGAGHAEQYF.

The V call is TRBV7-2, the J call TRBJ2-2; D uncertain. The CDR3 has 15 amino acids. Germline CDR1 and CDR2: SGHTA and FQGNSA. V lost 8 bases and J lost 5, with 18 bases in between. The CDR3 reads CASQSLQRGTGELFF. DNA for the CDR3: TGTGCCAGCCAAAGTTTACAGAGAGGTACCGGGGAGCTGTTTTTT.

Only one count was recorded for this clonotype. The genes are TRBV28 and TRBJ2-7, with D perhaps matching TRBD2 (5 bases). CDR3 length: 13 residues. Trimming took off 6 bases at V and 0 bases at J, with 9 bases between the two ends. Looked up from germline, CDR1 is MDHEN and CDR2 is SYDVKM. The CDR3 sequence is CASREAASYEQYF. CDR3 bases: TGTGCCAGCAGAGAAGCGGCCTCCTACGAGCAGTACTTC. Supplemented by reference TRBV28 and TRBJ2-7, the full variable domain reads DVKVTQSSRYLVKRTGEKVFLECVQDMDHENMFWYRQDPGLGLRLIYFSYDVKMKEKGDIPEGYSVSREKKERFSLILESASTNQTSMYLCASREAASYEQYFGPGTRLTVT.

V gene TRBV29-1 combines with J gene TRBJ1-1, with D possibly being TRBD1 (6 bases). Per germline, CDR1 SQVTM and CDR2 ANQGSEA. Trimming pared 6 bases from V and 6 bases from J, leaving 20 bases between. The CDR3 length is 14 residues. The DNA for the CDR3 is TGCAGCGTGAGGGGGAACCGGGGAGAGGCTGAAGCTTTCTTT. Amino acid sequence: CSVRGNRGEAEAFF.

The rearrangement joins TRBV7-2 to TRBJ2-7; a weak D match, TRBD2 (6 bases). CDR1 is SGHTA, CDR2 FQGNSA, per germline. The CDR3 runs to 17 residues. V lost 5 bases, J lost 4 bases, and 24 bases lay in between. CDR3 protein: CASSPRGAGRRDYEQYF. The CDR3 DNA follows: TGTGCCAGCAGCCCGCGGGGAGCGGGCCGCCGGGATTACGAGCAGTACTTC. Combining the CDR3 with reference TRBV7-2 and TRBJ2-7 gives the whole variable domain GAGVSQSPSNKVTEKGKDVELRCDPISGHTALYWYRQSLGQGLEFLIYFQGNSAPDKSGLPSDRFSAERTGGSVSTLTIQRTQQEDSAVYLCASSPRGAGRRDYEQYFGPGTRLTVT.

The CDR3, as DNA: TGTGCCAGCAGGATAAGGGGGAACACCGGGGAGCTGTTTTTT. It translates to CASRIRGNTGELFF. V is TRBV2 and J is TRBJ2-2; possible D gene TRBD1, 5 bases. CDR1 SNHLY and CDR2 FYNNEI come from the germline V gene. This CDR3 has 14 amino acids. V lost 6 bases and J 1 base, leaving 9 bases between the germline ends.

V and J are TRBV5-1 and TRBJ2-5, with 8 bases matching TRBD1. Trimming took 0 bases from V and 4 from J; bases not matched to a gene: 5. From germline, CDR1 is SGHRS and CDR2 YFSETQ. This CDR3 has 15 residues. The CDR3 DNA sequence: TGCGCCAGCAGCTTGGGGGGACAGGCGGGAGAGACCCAGTACTTC. Its protein product is CASSLGGQAGETQYF.

The rearrangement joins TRBV6-2 or TRBV6-3 to TRBJ2-1; the D gene could be TRBD1 or TRBD2 (5 bases each). Per the germline V gene, CDR1 is MNHEY and CDR2 is SVGEGT. The CDR3 runs 15 residues. Trimming left V 8 bases short and J 3 bases short, with 17 bases between. The CDR3 reads CASRIAGALYNEQFF. The CDR3 DNA follows: TGTGCCAGCCGCATCGCCGGGGCCCTCTACAATGAGCAGTTCTTC.

The rearrangement uses TRBV27 and TRBJ1-5, with D possibly TRBD1 on 5 matching bases. V lost 8 bases to trimming and J lost 12 bases, with 17 bases between them. The CDR3 has 12 residues. The germline V gene has CDR1 MNHEY and CDR2 SMNVEV (reference sequence). The CDR3, as DNA: TGTGCCAGCGGATCAACCGGGACTCACCAGCATTTT. Its protein product is CASGSTGTHQHF.

This sequence joins TRBV9 and TRBJ2-1, with TRBD2 identical over 7 bases. Per the germline V gene, CDR1 is SGDLS and CDR2 is YYNGEE. V lost 1 base and J lost 7; bases outside the gene matches: 8. The CDR3 is made up of 15 amino acids. The CDR3 sequence is CASSVRRGRDNEQFF. The CDR3 nucleotides are TGTGCCAGCAGCGTAAGGCGCGGGAGAGATAATGAGCAGTTCTTC.